This TCR beta chain was identified during a study of T cell responses to AZD1222 COVID-19 vaccine. About this clone itself: Its antigen is as yet unknown.

Assay: immunoSEQ multiplex PCR; the TCRdb copy retains only in-frame clones and omits some. The sample records 95,000 to 150,000 clones, about 90% being singletons. Study-level results: Rises in breadth and depth of Spike-specific TCRs came after two AZD1222 doses. A mostly white British donor set with more females was recruited, and clonal diversity was possibly underestimated. CD4 TCRs covered the whole spike, strongest at regions 160-218 and 743-854. Close to half of spike-specific TCRs reportedly recognize unmutated variant regions.

This CDR3 region has 14 residues. Germline V gives CDR1 LNHDA, CDR2 SQIVND (reference sequence). With V trimmed by 3 bases and J by 6 bases, 5 bases remained unmatched. The sequencing used peripheral blood, collected on day 0 of AZD1222 vaccination. The V and J genes are TRBV19 and TRBJ1-5; TRBD1 aligns across 7 bases. This receptor was taken from an adult in good health. The CDR3 sequence is CASSIPGTAQPQHF. The CDR3 DNA follows: TGTGCCAGTAGTATCCCCGGGACAGCTCAGCCCCAGCATTTT.